This TCR beta chain was captured by sequencing in a study of T cells in Graves' hyperthyroidism and ophthalmopathy. The wider study: Peripheral blood collection took place at initial diagnosis, before any treatment.

RNA transcripts gave rise to amplified TCR beta CDR3 regions. Initially, a first-round RT-PCR of the TCR CDR3 employed the HTBI primer set. Each CDR3 protein gets one entry after TCRdb re-called the multiplex PCR reads with MiXCR. The sample has 490,000 or so distinct CDR3 sequences; roughly 22% are singletons. CDR3 length equals 9 residues. V gave up 3 bases and J gave up 6 bases, with 3 bases separating them. Germline CDR1 GTSNPN, CDR2 SVGIG (reference sequence). The clonotype originates from a woman between 65 and 79 years old with Graves' ophthalmopathy. Sample: blood. This sequence joins TRBV30 and TRBJ2-7; D is ambiguous. In DNA, the CDR3 is TGTGCCTGGAGAGGCGAGCAGTACTTC. The encoded protein is CAWRGEQYF.